Presented here are 8 T cell receptor beta chains from one specimen sequenced in a study of cytomegalovirus exposure and HLA in healthy donors. With 60 Vbeta and 13 Jbeta primers, the PCR was carried out. Method: immunoSEQ multiplex PCR; TCRdb's copy keeps in-frame clones and lacks some. The top ten clones hold around 3.1% of a sample with some 130,000 clones, roughly 80% of them seen once. The sample comprised PBMCs. The receptor set was obtained from a man in his forties or fifties in good health and CMV-seronegative.

The CDR3 loop reads CASSDVQGRLNQPQHF. The CDR3 DNA reads TGTGCCAGCAGTGATGTACAGGGGAGGTTAAATCAGCCCCAGCATTTT. The V and J genes are TRBV6-1 and TRBJ1-5, with 7 bases matching TRBD1. This CDR3 has 16 amino acids. Germline V gene data show CDR1 as MNHNS and CDR2 as SASEGT. The V and J ends lost 3 bases and 4 bases, in that order; junction bases with no gene match: 9.

The CDR3 protein is CASSLGGHGTGNSPLHF. The CDR3 DNA reads TGCGCCAGCAGCCTGGGGGGGCACGGGACAGGGAATTCACCCCTCCACTTT. The rearrangement joins TRBV5-1 to TRBJ1-6, with 9 bases lining up with TRBD1. J was trimmed by 7 bases and V by 4 bases; bases with no gene match: 12. Germline CDR1 SGHRS, CDR2 YFSETQ. The CDR3 is 17 amino acids.

The sample holds one count of this clone. This sequence joins TRBV28 and TRBJ1-5; 11 bases line up with TRBD1. Germline CDR1 reads MDHEN; CDR2 reads SYDVKM. This CDR3 has 15 residues. V dropped 6 bases and J dropped 6; count of bases not matched to a gene: 7. The CDR3 DNA follows: TGTGCCAGCAGAGGACTCGGGACAGGGGGTCAGCCCCAGCATTTT. Its protein is CASRGLGTGGQPQHF.

The chain is built from TRBV5-1 and TRBJ1-1; tentatively, D is TRBD1 (6 bases). Germline assignment: CDR1 SGHRS and CDR2 YFSETQ. V was clipped by 5 bases and J by 2 bases, with 16 bases between them. The CDR3 extends over 15 amino acids. The CDR3 reads CASRTTGIQNTEAFF. CDR3 coding DNA: TGCGCCAGCAGGACTACAGGGATTCAAAACACTGAAGCTTTCTTT.

The CDR3 DNA follows: TGTGCCAGCAGCTCGTACCTCAGGGGGCCGGGTGAAGCTTTCTTT. It is translated as CASSSYLRGPGEAFF. V usage is TRBV7-2 and J usage is TRBJ1-1; 8 nucleotides line up with TRBD1. CDR1 SGHTA and CDR2 FQGNSA come from the germline V gene. The CDR3 totals 15 residues. V dropped 4 bases and J dropped 7; count of bases not matched to a gene: 11.

The V call is TRBV6-5, the J call TRBJ1-2, with TRBD1 as a possible D gene (6 bases). Trimming left V 2 bases short and J 5 bases short, with 15 bases between. This CDR3 spans 15 amino acids. CDR1 MNHEY and CDR2 SVGAGI come from the germline V gene. The CDR3 here is CASSYNTGGYYGYTF. The CDR3 nucleotides read TGTGCCAGCAGTTACAACACGGGGGGCTATTATGGCTACACCTTC.

The chain carries TRBV30 and TRBJ1-4; weak D call: TRBD1 (5 bases). Looked up from germline, CDR1 is GTSNPN and CDR2 is SVGIG (reference sequence). The V end was cut by 5 bases, the J end by 7 bases, with 11 bases between. The CDR3 is made up of 12 amino acids. The CDR3 loop is CAWGGLSEKLFF. DNA for the CDR3: TGTGCCTGGGGGGGGTTGAGTGAAAAACTGTTTTTT.

The chain uses TRBV7-2 and TRBJ2-7; 7 bases line up with TRBD2. V lost 1 base and J lost 4; bases outside the gene matches: 7. The CDR3 totals 15 residues. The germline gives CDR1 SGHTA, CDR2 FQGNSA. The CDR3 nucleotides are TGTGCCAGCAGCTTAGGAGCGTCTAGCGGATACGAGCAGTACTTC. Protein: CASSLGASSGYEQYF.